These T cell receptor beta chains were read from a single sample in a study of T cells in Graves' hyperthyroidism and ophthalmopathy. TCRdb recomputed calls from the multiplex PCR reads with MiXCR, one row per CDR3 protein. This sample has nearly 600,000 distinct CDR3 sequences, with approximately 14% found just once. Sample: blood. These receptors all stem from a woman aged 25 to 39 with Graves' hyperthyroidism that later progressed to Graves' ophthalmopathy. CDR3s include the opening cysteine and the closing phenylalanine or tryptophan. The D gene is left open where the match is weak. A clone size is listed for some rows: how often the clone was seen (once, few, many), or a class if it is expanded.

CDR3 protein | CDR3 DNA | J gene | clone size | V gene | D gene
CASSFEGDFEKLFF | TGTGCCAGCAGTTTCGAGGGGGATTTTGAAAAACTGTTTTTT | TRBJ1-4 | many | TRBV12-3/TRBV12-4 | NA
CSASIAGANTEAFF | TGCAGTGCTAGCATAGCAGGGGCAAACACTGAAGCTTTCTTT | TRBJ1-1 | few | TRBV20-1 | NA
CASSIGGTGSPDTQYF | TGTGCCAGTAGTATAGGAGGGACAGGGAGTCCAGATACGCAGTATTTT | TRBJ2-3 | few | TRBV19 | TRBD1
CSARGGTSGQDGSTDTQYF | TGCAGTGCTAGAGGGGGGACTAGCGGGCAAGACGGAAGCACAGATACGCAGTATTTT | TRBJ2-3 | many | TRBV20-1 | TRBD2
CASTTTGAYNQPQHF | TGTGCCAGCACCACGACAGGAGCCTATAATCAGCCCCAGCATTTT | TRBJ1-5 | many | TRBV12-3/TRBV12-4 | NA
CASSAGNLNTGELFF | TGTGCCAGCTCAGCCGGGAACCTGAACACCGGGGAGCTGTTTTTT | TRBJ2-2 | few | TRBV18 | NA
CASSYEGAGEQFF | TGTGCCAGCAGTTACGAGGGGGCAGGGGAGCAGTTCTTC | TRBJ2-1 | many | TRBV6-6 | TRBD1
CASSPTPGDGYGYTF | TGTGCCAGCTCACCTACCCCTGGGGACGGCTATGGCTACACCTTC | TRBJ1-2 | many | TRBV18 | NA
CASTLAGQETQYF | TGTGCCAGCACCCTAGCAGGGCAAGAGACCCAGTACTTC | TRBJ2-5 | NA | TRBV6-1 | NA
CASKPGQGNSDGYTF | TGTGCCAGTAAACCAGGGCAGGGGAATTCCGATGGCTACACCTTC | TRBJ1-2 | NA | TRBV19 | NA
CASSFKGGGETQYF | TGTGCCAGCAGCTTTAAGGGGGGCGGTGAGACCCAGTACTTC | TRBJ2-5 | many | TRBV11-2 | NA
CASRQDPTNTGELFF | TGTGCCAGCAGACAGGACCCTACGAACACCGGGGAGCTGTTTTTT | TRBJ2-2 | many | TRBV7-3 | NA
CASSLVTGSDGELFF | TGTGCCAGCAGCTTGGTCACAGGTTCGGACGGGGAGCTGTTTTTT | TRBJ2-2 | few | TRBV5-4 | NA
CSVEKGVADTQYF | TGCAGCGTTGAAAAGGGGGTGGCAGATACGCAGTATTTT | TRBJ2-3 | many | TRBV29-1 | NA
CASKGPVGEKLFF | TGTGCCAGCAAAGGACCCGTCGGTGAAAAACTGTTTTTT | TRBJ1-4 | many | TRBV28 | NA
CASRSTGYNTGELFF | TGTGCCAGCAGGTCCACAGGGTACAACACCGGGGAGCTGTTTTTT | TRBJ2-2 | many | TRBV28 | NA
CASSTIRHLGPYEQYF | TGTGCCAGTAGTACCATACGTCATTTAGGTCCCTACGAGCAGTACTTC | TRBJ2-7 | many | TRBV28 | NA
CSATSFLAGRGNEQFF | TGCAGTGCTACTTCCTTCCTAGCGGGTCGAGGGAATGAGCAGTTCTTC | TRBJ2-1 | NA | TRBV20-1 | TRBD2
CASGSSLGTEAFF | TGTGCTAGTGGTTCCAGTTTGGGGACTGAAGCTTTCTTT | TRBJ1-1 | many | TRBV12-5 | NA
CASSLQLMMGYNEQFF | TGTGCCAGCAGTTTACAACTTATGATGGGCTACAATGAGCAGTTCTTC | TRBJ2-1 | many | TRBV12-3/TRBV12-4 | NA
CATSDPRGGKETQYF | TGTGCCACCAGTGACCCGCGAGGGGGAAAAGAGACCCAGTACTTC | TRBJ2-5 | many | TRBV24-1 | NA
CATSDSGTSGTGEQFF | TGTGCCACCAGTGATTCCGGGACTAGCGGGACGGGTGAGCAGTTCTTC | TRBJ2-1 | many | TRBV24-1 | TRBD2
CASSLNPGRNNQPQHF | TGTGCCAGCAGCCTGAACCCGGGACGTAACAATCAGCCCCAGCATTTT | TRBJ1-5 | NA | TRBV7-2 | NA
CASSLWEGGEGPQHF | TGTGCCAGCAGTTTGTGGGAGGGGGGTGAGGGGCCCCAGCATTTT | TRBJ1-5 | few | TRBV28 | NA
CASSPRQGASGNTIYF | TGCGCCAGCAGCCCCCGACAGGGAGCCTCTGGAAACACCATATATTTT | TRBJ1-3 | NA | TRBV5-1 | TRBD1
CASSLPWTDTQYF | TGTGCCAGCAGCCTCCCTTGGACAGATACGCAGTATTTT | TRBJ2-3 | many | TRBV7-2 | NA
CASSQDGPAGEQFF | TGTGCCAGCAGCCAAGATGGACCTGCGGGGGAGCAGTTCTTC | TRBJ2-1 | NA | TRBV4-2 | NA
CASSGARQGRTGNTIYF | TGTGCCAGCAGTGGCGCCCGACAGGGGCGGACTGGAAACACCATATATTTT | TRBJ1-3 | NA | TRBV6-4 | TRBD1